Each of the 7 T cell receptor beta chains below was sequenced from the same sample in a study of molecular identifiers for immune sequencing clone quantification. In TCRdb, the PCR reads were re-called with MiXCR into one record per CDR3 protein. The data contain over 600,000 distinct CDR3 sequences, 15% to 20% of them singletons. The sequencing sample was made of naive CD8+ T cells from blood, with Jurkat cell RNA spiked in. As to subset: FACS-sorted CD8+CD4-CCR7+CD45RA+ naive T cells. These receptors originate from a human donor in good health. Some libraries in this study had Jurkat cell RNA spiked in.

In the case of this clonotype: A much more abundant neighbour one base away suggests this may be a read error. This likely comes from a read error, as the CDR3 has no conserved phenylalanine or tryptophan at its end. This chain joins TRBV30 and TRBJ2-7; 9 bases fit TRBD2. The trim removed 0 bases at V and 6 bases at J, leaving 3 bases unmatched. The germline CDR1 and CDR2 sequences are GTSNPN and SVGIG (reference sequence). CDR3 length equals 13 residues. As DNA, the CDR3 is TGTGCCTGGAGTGTCGGACTAGCGCGCGAGCAGTACCTC. It specifies CAWSVGLAREQYL.

This clonotype was found many times. V is TRBV5-4 and J is TRBJ1-1; 7 bases align to TRBD1. Germline assignment: CDR1 SGHNT and CDR2 YYREEE (reference sequence). This CDR3 region has 15 residues. With 2 bases clipped from V and 3 bases from J, the junction kept 7 bases outside the gene matches. The CDR3 nucleotides read TGTGCCAGCAGCTTTGGAGGGGGCGACGACACTGAAGCTTTCTTT. Translating it yields CASSFGGGDDTEAFF.

This clonotype was counted between two and nine times. V is TRBV4-1 and J is TRBJ2-5; TRBD2 aligns across 11 bases. Germline V gene sequence: CDR1 MGHRA, CDR2 YSYEKL. This CDR3 spans 17 amino acids. The V and J ends lost 2 bases and 4 bases, in that order; junction bases with no gene match: 9. The CDR3 region is CASSQWVAGGPGETQYF. CDR3 DNA sequence: TGCGCCAGCAGCCAATGGGTAGCGGGAGGGCCAGGAGAGACCCAGTACTTC.

This clonotype was detected ten times or more. The J gene is TRBJ2-7, the V gene TRBV18; 7 bases fit TRBD2. With 4 bases clipped from V and 5 bases from J, the junction kept 14 bases outside the gene matches. Germline loops: CDR1 KGHSH, CDR2 LQKENI. The CDR3 spans 16 residues. The CDR3 is CASSQDPRGGIDEQYF. In nucleotides, the CDR3 is TGTGCCAGCTCACAGGACCCCCGGGGAGGGATAGACGAGCAGTACTTC.

For this clonotype: This may stem from a read error, because a much larger clone lies one nucleotide away. V and J are TRBV7-9 and TRBJ2-2; 10 bases are a match to TRBD2. The CDR3 extends over 16 amino acids. Unmatched junction bases numbered 9, after V lost 4 bases and J lost 7 bases. CDR1 is SEHNR and CDR2 is FQNEAQ in the germline V gene (reference sequence). CDR3 in DNA: TGTGCCAGCAGCTCGTCTAGCGGGAGAAGCATCGGGGAGCTGTTTTTT. The encoded protein is CASSSSSGRSIGELFF.

The chain links TRBV7-2 to TRBJ1-2; tentatively, D is TRBD1 (5 bases). The CDR3 is made up of 11 amino acids. Between the trimmed V and J ends, which lost 4 bases and 10 bases, there was a span of 10 bases. CDR1 and CDR2 (germline): SGHTA, FQGNSA. CDR3 protein: CASSSGANYTF. CDR3 DNA sequence: TGTGCCAGCAGCTCTGGGGCCAACTACACCTTC.

With regard to this clonotype: At one end, the junction sequence differs from germline, possibly due to a read error. This chain links TRBV4-1 with TRBJ2-3; the D is unclear. There are 15 residues in the CDR3. The germline V gene encodes CDR1 MGHRA and CDR2 YSYEKL. The CDR3 reads CAGSQEKRITDTQYF. The CDR3 nucleotides are TGCGCCGGCAGCCAAGAAAAGAGGATCACAGATACGCAGTATTTT.